This T cell receptor beta chain was obtained from a study of spatial heterogeneity in lung cancer. For the study at large: Alpha-chain sequences were consistently detected less often than beta-chain sequences. Raw reads contained each unique TCR and UMI combination more than ten times on average. Findings and limits, study-wide: Resection blood, more than follow-up blood, showed ubiquitous expanded tumor TCRs.

Time point denoted: sample taken at primary tumor resection. Whole RNA came from tumor, nontumor lung or frozen PBMC and was sequenced without being sorted. Per germline, CDR1 MNHEY and CDR2 SMNVEV (reference sequence). The V and J ends lost 5 bases and 5 bases respectively, with 18 bases between them. The CDR3 covers 15 residues. On each TCR cDNA molecule, a unique molecular identifier was present. TCRdb used MiXCR to reprocess the 5' RACE reads, holding one entry per CDR3 protein. Among some 50,000 distinct CDR3 sequences listed, 12% were seen once. This clonotype was detected a few times. The antigen is unknown.

The sample consisted of PBMCs, taken at surgery. This chain connects TRBV27 to TRBJ1-1; tentative D call: TRBD1 (5 bases). The receptor was isolated from a female donor with early-stage non-small cell lung cancer. CDR3 in amino acids: CASSLRGGTATEAFF. The CDR3, as DNA: TGTGCCAGCAGTCTTAGGGGTGGGACGGCGACTGAAGCTTTCTTT.